The 20 T cell receptor beta chains below come from one sample, sequenced in a study of blood T cell repertoires in COVID-19. The method was immunoSEQ multiplex PCR; TCRdb's version includes in-frame clones alone and lacks a portion of them. The data contain tens of thousands of clones, around 87% of them seen just once; the ten biggest clones take up approximately 15%. What was sequenced was peripheral blood. These receptors came from a man aged 80 or over with acute or convalescent COVID-19.

The V call is TRBV5-1, the J call TRBJ2-1; TRBD1 matches 7 bases. The V segment lost 7 bases and the J segment 6 bases; nucleotides outside the gene matches: 10. The CDR3 spans 14 residues. The germline V gene encodes CDR1 SGHRS and CDR2 YFSETQ. The CDR3 loop is CASFMGQKGNEQFF. The CDR3 region has the DNA TGCGCCAGCTTTATGGGACAGAAGGGCAATGAGCAGTTCTTC.

This clone showed up just once. The rearrangement links TRBV28 to TRBJ2-3, with D tentatively TRBD2 (7 bases). V lost 8 bases to trimming and J lost 0 bases, with 18 bases between them. The CDR3 totals 16 residues. Germline CDR1 and CDR2: MDHEN and SYDVKM. The CDR3 DNA reads as TGTGCCAGCCCATCGAGGGGGGGACTCAGCACAGATACGCAGTATTTT. It encodes CASPSRGGLSTDTQYF.

This rearrangement joins TRBV3-1 (or the pseudogene TRBV3-2) to TRBJ2-1, with 7 bases aligning to TRBD2. J lost 0 bases, V lost 4 bases, and 9 bases had no gene match. The CDR3 contains 17 residues. CDR1 LGHDT and CDR2 YNNKEL come from the germline V gene (reference sequence). The CDR3 here is CASSRTGGAASYNEQFF. Written as DNA, the CDR3 is TGTGCCAGCAGCCGGACGGGGGGAGCGGCCTCCTACAATGAGCAGTTCTTC.

This clone has just one count. The V and J genes are TRBV28 and TRBJ2-2, with TRBD1 matching 7 bases. Germline V gene lookup returns CDR1 MDHEN and CDR2 SYDVKM. The trim removed 6 bases at V and 0 bases at J, leaving 4 bases unmatched. The CDR3 spans 15 residues. The CDR3 region has the DNA TGTGCCAGCAGCCTGGGACAGACGAACACCGGGGAGCTGTTTTTT. Its translation: CASSLGQTNTGELFF. Looking up the rest from reference TRBV28 and TRBJ2-2 gives the full variable domain: DVKVTQSSRYLVKRTGEKVFLECVQDMDHENMFWYRQDPGLGLRLIYFSYDVKMKEKGDIPEGYSVSREKKERFSLILESASTNQTSMYLCASSLGQTNTGELFFGEGSRLTVL.

CDR3 loop: CASSPGTGVRQPQHF. DNA for the CDR3: TGCGCCAGCAGCCCCGGGACAGGGGTCAGACAGCCCCAGCATTTT. V usage is TRBV5-1 and J usage is TRBJ1-5, with 10 positions matching TRBD1. The V and J ends lost 4 bases and 7 bases, in that order; junction bases with no gene match: 8. Germline V gene data show CDR1 as SGHRS and CDR2 as YFSETQ. CDR3 length: 15 residues. The complete variable domain, with remaining parts taken from reference TRBV5-1 and TRBJ1-5, reads KAGVTQTPRYLIKTRGQQVTLSCSPISGHRSVSWYQQTPGQGLQFLFEYFSETQRNKGNFPGRFSGRQFSNSRSEMNVSTLELGDSALYLCASSPGTGVRQPQHFGDGTRLSIL.

The chain couples TRBV11-2 to TRBJ1-6; 9 bases match TRBD1. The CDR3 is made up of 14 amino acids. The V gene end was trimmed by 5 bases and the J gene end by 5 bases; junction bases not matched to a gene: 1. Looked up from germline, CDR1 is SGHAT and CDR2 is FQNNGV. The CDR3 sequence: CASSRTGDNSPLHF. The DNA of the CDR3 is TGTGCCAGCAGCAGGACAGGGGATAATTCACCCCTCCACTTT.

Written as DNA, the CDR3 is TGTGCCAGCAGATCGGGACTAGCGGGGGGGCGAAATGAGCAGTTCTTC. Its translation is CASRSGLAGGRNEQFF. The chain combines TRBV2 with TRBJ2-1, with 16 positions matching TRBD2. Germline values: CDR1 SNHLY, CDR2 FYNNEI. CDR3 length: 16 residues. V shed 6 bases, J shed 7 bases, and the junction held 6 bases outside the gene matches.

This chain uses TRBV6-4 with TRBJ1-1; possibly TRBD1 for D (5 bases). Trimming pared 8 bases from V and 4 bases from J, leaving 14 bases between. Germline V gives CDR1 MRHNA, CDR2 SNTAGT. The CDR3 has 13 residues. The CDR3 DNA is TGTGCCAGCTGTAAGGATCAGGGCACTGAAGCTTTCTTT. Its translation is CASCKDQGTEAFF.

The rearrangement joins TRBV11-3 to TRBJ2-2, with 8 positions matching TRBD1. The CDR3 is made up of 15 amino acids. Per the germline V gene, CDR1 is SGHNT and CDR2 is YENEEA. V trimming: 5 bases; J trimming: 1 base; junction bases outside the gene matches: 3. CDR3 sequence reads: CASSPGTGNTGELFF. As DNA, the CDR3 is TGTGCCAGCAGCCCCGGGACAGGGAACACCGGGGAGCTGTTTTTT.

The chain links TRBV27 to TRBJ2-3; 9 bases fit TRBD1. The V gene's germline CDR1 is MNHEY and CDR2 SMNVEV (reference sequence). J was trimmed by 3 bases and V by 7 bases; bases with no gene match: 8. The CDR3 covers 15 residues. Written as DNA, the CDR3 is TGTGCCAGCAACTTTCTAGGACAGGGGACAGATACGCAGTATTTT. It specifies CASNFLGQGTDTQYF.

This rearrangement joins TRBV11-2 to TRBJ1-6; D gene unclear. Germline V gives CDR1 SGHAT, CDR2 FQNNGV. CDR3 length equals 15 residues. V was cut by 5 bases and J by 9 bases, with 17 bases left in between. This CDR3 is CASSHNRVAFSPLHF. CDR3 DNA: TGTGCCAGCAGCCACAATCGGGTGGCTTTTTCACCCCTCCACTTT.

The CDR3 DNA follows: TGTGCCAGCAGCTTAGCGGGGGGGGGTCGGGAGACCCAGTACTTC. Translated: CASSLAGGGRETQYF. The chain uses TRBV7-2 and TRBJ2-5, with TRBD2 matching over 7 bases. There are 15 residues in the CDR3. The germline V gene encodes CDR1 SGHTA and CDR2 FQGNSA. The V gene end was trimmed by 0 bases and the J gene end by 5 bases; junction bases not matched to a gene: 6.

V is TRBV6-5 and J is TRBJ1-3; D unresolved. Per germline, CDR1 MNHEY and CDR2 SVGAGI. The ends were cut back, 2 bases at V and 2 bases at J, with 7 bases in the middle. The CDR3 spans 14 residues. CDR3 bases: TGTGCCAGCAGTTACGGTGGAGCTGGAAACACCATATATTTT. This translates into CASSYGGAGNTIYF.

This chain connects TRBV5-1 to TRBJ1-3; D uncertain. Germline V gene data show CDR1 as SGHRS and CDR2 as YFSETQ. This CDR3 is built from 16 residues. Trimming left V 3 bases short and J 1 base short, with 14 bases between. In DNA, the CDR3 is TGCGCCAGCAGCTCGGCCCCAGGTCGATCTGGAAACACCATATATTTT. It is translated as CASSSAPGRSGNTIYF.

The V and J genes are TRBV7-9 and TRBJ2-1; 8 bases match TRBD2. Germline-derived CDR1 and CDR2 are SEHNR and FQNEAQ (reference sequence). V lost 4 bases, J lost 7 bases, and 12 bases stayed unmatched. The CDR3 is 16 residues long. The CDR3, as DNA: TGTGCCAGCAGCTCCCTCGGGGCGGGGGGTGCGAATGAGCAGTTCTTC. This translates into CASSSLGAGGANEQFF.

The V call is TRBV29-1, the J call TRBJ2-3; maybe TRBD1 (5 bases). The germline V and J ends were trimmed by 4 bases and 3 bases, with 11 bases remaining between them. CDR3 length equals 13 residues. Germline V CDR1 and CDR2: SQVTM, ANQGSEA. The CDR3 coding sequence is TGCAGCGTTGGGGGCAGGACGACAGATACGCAGTATTTT. Protein sequence: CSVGGRTTDTQYF.

V and J are TRBV19 and TRBJ1-3; TRBD1 matches 9 bases. The CDR3 is 15 residues long. After removal of 6 bases from V and 5 bases from J, the junction contained 8 bases not matched to a gene. Germline-derived CDR1 and CDR2 are LNHDA and SQIVND (reference sequence). CDR3 loop: CASRRPGQGRNTIYF. Here the CDR3 DNA reads TGTGCCAGTAGAAGACCGGGACAGGGCCGAAACACCATATATTTT.

The chain employs TRBV3-1 (or the pseudogene TRBV3-2) and TRBJ1-4; D call uncertain. Between the trimmed V and J ends, which lost 3 bases and 4 bases, there was a span of 6 bases. This CDR3 has 13 residues. CDR1 and CDR2 from the germline V gene are LGHDT and YNNKEL (reference sequence). CDR3 protein: CASSQGHNEKLFF. CDR3 nucleotide sequence: TGTGCCAGCAGCCAGGGCCATAATGAAAAACTGTTTTTT.

The chain carries TRBV18 and TRBJ1-2, with 9 bases fitting TRBD1. Germline trimming cut 5 bases from V and 6 bases from J; bases unmatched to any gene: 7. The CDR3 length is 14 residues. From germline, CDR1 is KGHSH and CDR2 LQKENI. CDR3 protein: CASSFLDRGDGYTF. In DNA, the CDR3 is TGTGCCAGCTCATTTCTCGACAGGGGGGATGGCTACACCTTC.

A note on this clone: Other DNA sequences in this specimen translate into the identical CDR3. The gene calls are TRBV12-3 or TRBV12-4 and TRBJ1-2, with TRBD1 matching over 8 bases. The CDR3 sequence is 13 residues long. V lost 5 bases, J lost 2 bases, and 1 base stayed unmatched. CDR3 loop: CASSRTGNYGYTF. CDR3 DNA sequence: TGTGCCAGCAGTCGGACAGGGAACTATGGCTACACCTTC.